This T cell receptor beta chain comes out of a study of early T cells in non-severe SARS-CoV-2 infection. Study-level information: Sequenced bulk RNA came from whole blood that was unsorted, and chains were unpaired. General study points: Private and CD4 specificities were missed by VDJdb matching, which favored anti-spike CD8 responses.

Attachment of unique molecular identifiers to individual cDNA molecules was performed. TCRdb recomputed calls from the 5' RACE reads with MiXCR, one row per CDR3 protein. The table has about 23,000 distinct CDR3 sequences, 5% seen once. Trimming cost V 4 bases and J 4 bases, with 10 bases left between them. The CDR3 contains 14 residues. The germline CDR1 and CDR2 sequences are LGHDT and YNNKEL (reference sequence). This clonotype was seen ten or more times. The target antigen is unknown. The chain has TRBV3-1 and TRBJ2-2; D is undetermined. Sequenced: whole blood. The sequence was obtained from an adult who was a healthcare worker with PCR-confirmed SARS-CoV-2 infection or an uninfected control (not recorded which). The CDR3 is CASSRGRGTGELFF. The CDR3 DNA is TGTGCCAGCAGCCGAGGCAGAGGCACCGGGGAGCTGTTTTTT.